This TCR beta chain was retrieved from a study of T cell responses to AZD1222 COVID-19 vaccine. Broader study findings: Females made up more of the donors, who were largely white British, and clonal diversity may have come out too low. At baseline, just a handful of AZD1222 recipients tested seropositive.

As for this clone: Its antigen is unknown.

Data came from immunoSEQ multiplex PCR; TCRdb stores just in-frame clones and leaves some out. The sample consists of approximately 150,000 clones, about 92% of them appearing once. The CDR3 totals 14 residues. The V segment lost 6 bases and the J segment 1 base; nucleotides outside the gene matches: 3. From germline, CDR1 is MDHEN and CDR2 SYDVKM. This chain uses TRBV28 with TRBJ1-1; 9 bases align to TRBD1. The sequences come from peripheral blood, collected on day 0 of AZD1222 vaccination. The receptor's source is an adult in good health. DNA of the CDR3: TGTGCCAGCAGGGGACAGGGACCGAACACTGAAGCTTTCTTT. The encoded protein is CASRGQGPNTEAFF.